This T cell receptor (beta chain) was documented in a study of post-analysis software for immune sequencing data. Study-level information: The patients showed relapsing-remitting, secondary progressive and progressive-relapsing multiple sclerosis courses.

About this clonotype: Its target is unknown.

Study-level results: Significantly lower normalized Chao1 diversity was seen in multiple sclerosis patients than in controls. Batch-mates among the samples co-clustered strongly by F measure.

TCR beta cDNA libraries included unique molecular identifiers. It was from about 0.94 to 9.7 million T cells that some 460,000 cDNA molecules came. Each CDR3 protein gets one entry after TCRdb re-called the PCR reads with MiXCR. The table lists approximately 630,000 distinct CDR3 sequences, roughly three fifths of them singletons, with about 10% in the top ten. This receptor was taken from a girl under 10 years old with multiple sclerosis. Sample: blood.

CDR3: CASRDTSPASSYNEQFF. CDR3 DNA sequence: TGTGCCAGCAGGGACACTTCCCCAGCGAGCTCCTACAATGAGCAGTTCTTC. This rearrangement joins TRBV6-2 or TRBV6-3 to TRBJ2-1; D possibly corresponds to TRBD1 (5 bases). V was trimmed by 6 bases and J by 0 bases, leaving 18 bases between them. In germline, CDR1 is MNHEY, CDR2 SVGEGT. The CDR3 consists of 17 residues.